This T cell receptor beta chain was found in a study of cytomegalovirus exposure and HLA in healthy donors. Study-level findings and limits: TCR beta V segments were, for the most part, productive about 87% or about 30% of the time in an earlier analysis. In terms of immune exposure information, only CMV serostatus was available. Through in vitro validation, a few CMV-associated chains were shown to be specific for CMV antigens.

A remark on this clone: What it recognizes is unknown.

Germline loops: CDR1 SGHRS, CDR2 YFSETQ. The trim removed 5 bases at V and 7 bases at J, leaving 9 bases unmatched. The CDR3 length is 15 residues. With 60 Vbeta and 13 Jbeta primers, the PCR was carried out. Libraries were prepared by immunoSEQ multiplex PCR; TCRdb keeps only in-frame clonotypes and omits some of them. This sample has about 170,000 clones, with about 82% found just once. This receptor was identified in a woman in her late teens or twenties in good health and CMV-seronegative. Sequencing used PBMCs. This chain joins TRBV5-1 and TRBJ1-4, with 9 bases aligning to TRBD1. DNA of the CDR3: TGCGCCAGCAGACCTACAGGGGGCTCAGGTGAAAAACTGTTTTTT. Its translation: CASRPTGGSGEKLFF.